These 30 T cell receptor beta chains were all obtained from the same sample, sequenced in a study of blood T cell repertoires in COVID-19. TCRdb's table, derived via immunoSEQ multiplex PCR, lists solely in-frame clones and lacks some. The data show about 170,000 clones, around 89% seen once. Sequenced input: peripheral blood. The source is a man in his sixties with acute or convalescent COVID-19.

The J gene is TRBJ1-3, the V gene TRBV24-1; D is possibly TRBD1 (6 bases). Trimming stripped 3 bases from V and 3 bases from J, with 14 bases between. CDR1 and CDR2 from the germline V gene are KGHDR and SFDVKD. CDR3 size: 16 residues. CDR3 in amino acids: CATSDPTGQGGNTIYF. CDR3 coding DNA: TGTGCCACCAGTGATCCTACAGGGCAGGGTGGAAACACCATATATTTT.

The chain joins TRBV4-1 to TRBJ2-5, with 11 bases matching TRBD2. V lost 3 bases to trimming and J lost 5 bases; unmatched junction nucleotides: 8. The CDR3 is 16 amino acids. Germline V lookup: CDR1 MGHRA, CDR2 YSYEKL. The CDR3 here is CASSQETSGAGETQYF. In DNA, the CDR3 is TGCGCCAGCAGCCAGGAGACTAGCGGGGCGGGGGAGACCCAGTACTTC.

The CDR3 DNA is TGTGCCAGCAGCTTAAGGTGGGACAGGGCCTACAATGAGCAGTTCTTC. It translates to CASSLRWDRAYNEQFF. This sequence joins TRBV11-2 and TRBJ2-1, with 9 positions matching TRBD1. This CDR3 has 16 residues. The junction had 4 bases not matched to a gene; V was cut back by 2 bases and J by 2 bases. CDR1 and CDR2 from the germline V gene are SGHAT and FQNNGV.

The genes are TRBV27 and TRBJ1-2, with D tentatively TRBD1 (5 bases). Germline V lookup: CDR1 MNHEY, CDR2 SMNVEV (reference sequence). V was trimmed by 2 bases and J by 7 bases, leaving 11 bases between them. The CDR3 runs 13 residues. CDR3 in amino acids: CASSLRGPGGYTF. The CDR3 region has the DNA TGTGCCAGCAGTTTAAGGGGTCCCGGTGGCTACACCTTC.

The chain joins TRBV7-9 to TRBJ1-2; no reliable D call. The CDR3 spans 12 residues. V lost 5 bases to trimming and J lost 8 bases, with 12 bases between them. Per the germline V gene, CDR1 is SEHNR and CDR2 is FQNEAQ (reference sequence). The CDR3 region is CASSPREAGYTF. The CDR3 region has the DNA TGTGCCAGCAGCCCCCGGGAAGCGGGCTACACCTTC.

The chain joins TRBV6-2 or TRBV6-3 to TRBJ2-3, with 7 positions matching TRBD2. The CDR3 length is 17 residues. CDR1 MNHEY and CDR2 SVGEGT come from the germline V gene. With V trimmed by 2 bases and J by 0 bases, 8 bases remained unmatched. In DNA form, the CDR3 reads TGTGCCAGCAGTTACCCCTTTGGAGCGGGAAGCACAGATACGCAGTATTTT. Amino acids: CASSYPFGAGSTDTQYF.

Notes on this clone: Other DNA sequences of this sample code for an identical CDR3. The CDR3 sequence is CAWNRGHTEAFF. For the CDR3, the DNA is TGTGCCTGGAACAGGGGGCATACTGAAGCTTTCTTT. The chain links TRBV30 to TRBJ1-1; 9 bases are shared with TRBD1. CDR1 GTSNPN and CDR2 SVGIG come from the germline V gene (reference sequence). Germline trimming cut 4 bases from V and 5 bases from J; bases unmatched to any gene: 2. The CDR3 consists of 12 residues.

This rearrangement joins TRBV5-8 to TRBJ2-1; 7 nucleotides match TRBD1. V shed 4 bases and J 0 bases; nucleotides not matched to a gene: 7. Germline values: CDR1 SGHTS, CDR2 YDEGEE. The CDR3 sequence is 16 residues long. CDR3 DNA sequence: TGTGCCAGCAGCACCGGGACAGTCACCTCCTACAATGAGCAGTTCTTC. As protein: CASSTGTVTSYNEQFF. The full variable domain, with the rest looked up from reference TRBV5-8 and TRBJ2-1, is EAGVTQSPTHLIKTRGQQATLRCSPISGHTSVYWYQQALGLGLQFLLWYDEGEERNRGNFPPRFSGRQFPNYSSELNVNALELEDSALYLCASSTGTVTSYNEQFFGPGTRLTVL.

V is TRBV7-2 and J is TRBJ1-4; D is uncertain. The CDR3 sequence is 15 residues long. The V gene lost 5 bases and the J gene lost 0 bases, with 10 bases spanning the gap. Germline V lookup: CDR1 SGHTA, CDR2 FQGNSA. The CDR3 loop is CASSPSGATNEKLFF. In nucleotides, the CDR3 is TGTGCCAGCAGCCCCTCCGGGGCAACTAATGAAAAACTGTTTTTT.

The V and J genes are TRBV6-5 and TRBJ1-1; 8 bases align to TRBD1. Germline loops: CDR1 MNHEY, CDR2 SVGAGI. The V and J ends lost 6 bases and 0 bases, in that order; junction bases with no gene match: 6. The CDR3 totals 15 residues. The CDR3 sequence: CASRPRTGLNTEAFF. The CDR3 DNA follows: TGTGCCAGCAGACCTCGGACAGGGCTGAACACTGAAGCTTTCTTT.

V usage is TRBV25-1 and J usage is TRBJ2-2; tentative D call: TRBD2 (5 bases). CDR1 is MGHDK and CDR2 is SYGVNS in the germline V gene. V was trimmed by 8 bases and J by 5 bases, leaving 15 bases between them. CDR3 length equals 14 residues. The CDR3 DNA reads as TGTGCCAGCCTGCACGCATCGGGAACCGGGGAGCTGTTTTTT. Its translation: CASLHASGTGELFF.

The chain carries TRBV10-3 and TRBJ2-7; 12 nucleotides match TRBD2. The germline CDR1 and CDR2 sequences are ENHRY and SYGVKD. The CDR3 spans 14 residues. Trimming cost V 0 bases and J 6 bases; bases outside gene matches: 0. The CDR3 here is CAISESTSGSEQYF. CDR3 in DNA: TGTGCCATCAGTGAGTCGACTAGCGGGAGCGAGCAGTACTTC.

The V gene is TRBV18, the J gene TRBJ1-4, with 10 bases lining up with TRBD1. V shed 1 base, J shed 3 bases, and the junction held 5 bases outside the gene matches. CDR3 length: 17 amino acids. Germline V gene lookup returns CDR1 KGHSH and CDR2 LQKENI. The CDR3 reads CASSPQRTGGPNEKLFF. CDR3 nucleotide sequence: TGTGCCAGCTCACCACAGCGGACAGGGGGGCCTAATGAAAAACTGTTTTTT.

The rearrangement links TRBV5-5 to TRBJ2-5, with a tentative D call TRBD1 (5 bases). This CDR3 has 13 amino acids. Germline V lookup: CDR1 SGHKS, CDR2 YYEKEE (reference sequence). Trimming shortened V by 5 bases and J by 3 bases, and 11 bases separated the two germline ends. The CDR3 coding sequence is TGTGCCAGCAGACACAGGTTCGAAGAGACCCAGTACTTC. Translated, it gives CASRHRFEETQYF.

V usage is TRBV2 and J usage is TRBJ2-1, with D perhaps matching TRBD2 (6 bases). The V gene lost 4 bases and the J gene lost 1 base, with 11 bases spanning the gap. CDR1 is SNHLY and CDR2 is FYNNEI in the germline V gene. This CDR3 comprises 15 residues. CDR3 DNA sequence: TGTGCCAGCAGTGCCGGGGGAGCTTCCTACAATGAGCAGTTCTTC. Encoded protein: CASSAGGASYNEQFF.

The V and J genes are TRBV19 and TRBJ1-3; weak D call: TRBD1 (5 bases). The CDR3 runs to 14 residues. V lost 5 bases and J 10 bases, leaving 18 bases between the germline ends. Germline CDR1 LNHDA, CDR2 SQIVND (reference sequence). The CDR3 sequence: CASSPRDGAGTIYF. Written as DNA, the CDR3 is TGTGCCAGTAGTCCCAGGGATGGGGCTGGAACCATATATTTT.

The rearrangement uses TRBV9 and TRBJ2-3; 8 nucleotides match TRBD1. This CDR3 spans 15 amino acids. The V segment lost 6 bases and the J segment 0 bases; nucleotides outside the gene matches: 6. Germline CDR1 reads SGDLS; CDR2 reads YYNGEE. The DNA for the CDR3 is TGTGCCAGCATCTCGGGACAGGCTAGCACAGATACGCAGTATTTT. As protein: CASISGQASTDTQYF.

This rearrangement joins TRBV19 to TRBJ1-1, with 10 bases matching TRBD1. The V gene's germline CDR1 is LNHDA and CDR2 SQIVND (reference sequence). The CDR3 length is 15 residues. Trimming cost V 5 bases and J 5 bases; bases outside gene matches: 8. DNA for the CDR3: TGTGCCAGTAGTTTTCAACGGACAGGGGGAACTGAAGCTTTCTTT. This translates into CASSFQRTGGTEAFF.

J is TRBJ2-3 and V is TRBV5-1; 9 bases match TRBD2. Looked up from germline, CDR1 is SGHRS and CDR2 is YFSETQ. This CDR3 is built from 15 residues. With 6 bases clipped from V and 3 bases from J, the junction kept 8 bases outside the gene matches. CDR3 DNA: TGCGCCAGCATCGTGGGGACTAGCCATACAGATACGCAGTATTTT. It codes for CASIVGTSHTDTQYF. Full variable domain (outside the CDR3, taken from reference TRBV5-1 and TRBJ2-3): KAGVTQTPRYLIKTRGQQVTLSCSPISGHRSVSWYQQTPGQGLQFLFEYFSETQRNKGNFPGRFSGRQFSNSRSEMNVSTLELGDSALYLCASIVGTSHTDTQYFGPGTRLTVL.

The chain employs TRBV18 and TRBJ1-2; maybe TRBD1 (5 bases). The V gene lost 0 bases and the J gene lost 5 bases, with 13 bases spanning the gap. The V gene's germline CDR1 is KGHSH and CDR2 LQKENI. The CDR3 runs to 15 residues. The DNA of the CDR3 is TGTGCCAGCTCACCACCGGGGCAGCTTTCATATGGCTACACCTTC. Its translation: CASSPPGQLSYGYTF.

The gene calls are TRBV5-5 and TRBJ1-4; 7 bases agree with TRBD1. V lost 4 bases and J lost 7; bases outside the gene matches: 4. The CDR3 has 13 residues. From germline, CDR1 is SGHKS and CDR2 YYEKEE (reference sequence). CDR3 sequence: CASSNRGGEKLFF. The CDR3 nucleotides read TGTGCCAGCAGCAACAGGGGTGGTGAAAAACTGTTTTTT.

The chain recombines TRBV27 with TRBJ1-4; 8 nucleotides align to TRBD1. The germline V gene encodes CDR1 MNHEY and CDR2 SMNVEV (reference sequence). After removal of 3 bases from V and 5 bases from J, the junction contained 8 bases not matched to a gene. The CDR3 is 16 amino acids. This CDR3 is CASSFKSRGLNEKLFF. CDR3 bases: TGTGCCAGCAGTTTTAAGTCCAGGGGGCTGAATGAAAAACTGTTTTTT.

This clone was recorded only once. The rearrangement joins TRBV5-6 to TRBJ1-3, with 7 positions matching TRBD1. The CDR3 covers 15 residues. The V segment lost 4 bases and the J segment 0 bases; nucleotides outside the gene matches: 4. CDR1 is SGHDT, CDR2 YYEEEE, per germline. CDR3 amino acids: CASSPGTVSGNTIYF. DNA of the CDR3: TGTGCCAGCAGCCCAGGGACAGTCTCTGGAAACACCATATATTTT.

The chain carries TRBV6-1 and TRBJ2-6; tentative D call: TRBD2 (7 bases). V lost 2 bases and J lost 2, with 10 bases in between. The CDR3 has 16 residues. From germline, CDR1 is MNHNS and CDR2 SASEGT. The DNA of the CDR3 is TGTGCCAGCAGTGAAACAGGGAGGGCTGGGGCCAACGTCCTGACTTTC. This sequence encodes CASSETGRAGANVLTF.

The chain employs TRBV9 and TRBJ1-4; TRBD1 agrees at 7 bases. The V segment lost 4 bases and the J segment 5 bases; nucleotides outside the gene matches: 5. This CDR3 region has 14 residues. Germline loops: CDR1 SGDLS, CDR2 YYNGEE. The CDR3 region is CASSTGVANEKLFF. The CDR3 DNA sequence: TGTGCCAGCAGCACAGGGGTTGCAAATGAAAAACTGTTTTTT.

The chain links TRBV15 to TRBJ2-7; 7 nucleotides agree with TRBD1. CDR3 length: 13 residues. V dropped 0 bases and J dropped 6; count of bases not matched to a gene: 2. The germline V gene encodes CDR1 LNHNV and CDR2 YYDKDF (reference sequence). The CDR3 nucleotides read TGTGCCACCAGCAGAGAAAGGGGGCGCGAGCAGTACGTC. Translated, it gives CATSRERGREQYV.

The gene calls are TRBV5-4 and TRBJ1-2; 7 bases match TRBD1. With 0 bases clipped from V and 8 bases from J, the junction kept 10 bases outside the gene matches. In germline, CDR1 is SGHNT, CDR2 YYREEE (reference sequence). This CDR3 spans 15 amino acids. The CDR3 DNA reads as TGTGCCAGCAGCTTGGGTCACCCCAGGGGGGACGGCTACACCTTC. This translates into CASSLGHPRGDGYTF.

This clone was counted between two and nine times. The gene calls are TRBV2 and TRBJ1-6; TRBD1 matches at 8 bases. Germline values: CDR1 SNHLY, CDR2 FYNNEI. Trimming cost V 8 bases and J 8 bases; bases outside gene matches: 8. The CDR3 runs 14 residues. Here the CDR3 DNA reads TGTGCCAGCGGGAAATCGGACAGGGATTCACCCCTCCACTTT. It yields the protein CASGKSDRDSPLHF.

The V and J genes are TRBV6-5 and TRBJ2-7; possible D gene TRBD1, 5 bases. The CDR3 extends over 12 amino acids. Germline assignment: CDR1 MNHEY and CDR2 SVGAGI. The V end lost 9 bases, the J end lost 3 bases, and 12 bases lay between the germline ends. CDR3 sequence: CASRDRLYEQYV. CDR3 bases: TGTGCCAGTCGAGACAGACTCTACGAGCAGTACGTC.

This clone showed up just once. This chain links TRBV7-3 with TRBJ2-1; TRBD2 aligns across 7 bases. Trimming removed 5 bases from V and 10 bases from J; junction bases left unmatched: 17. Germline V gene sequence: CDR1 SGHTA, CDR2 FQGTGA. The CDR3 totals 16 residues. CDR3 DNA: TGTGCCAGCAGCCCCGGAAGGAGCGGGGCCTACCGGGAGCAGTTCTTC. Protein: CASSPGRSGAYREQFF.